The 30 T cell receptor beta chains presented below share a single source sample, sequenced in a study of cytomegalovirus exposure and HLA in healthy donors. In the PCR, 60 Vbeta and 13 Jbeta primers were used. Clones were sequenced by immunoSEQ multiplex PCR, and TCRdb holds only the in-frame ones, with some missing. The repertoire has 55,000 to 70,000 clones, roughly 80% of them found once; the top ten carry approximately 3.5%. Sequencing used PBMCs. The receptor source for this set is a woman aged 35 to 49 in good health and CMV-seronegative.

This sequence joins TRBV27 and TRBJ2-1; TRBD1 matches 12 bases. Germline CDR1 is MNHEY and CDR2 is SMNVEV (reference sequence). The CDR3 consists of 15 residues. J was trimmed by 6 bases and V by 8 bases; bases with no gene match: 8. The CDR3 coding sequence is TGTGCCAGCCGTGCCGGGACAGGGGGCTTCAATGAGCAGTTCTTC. Its protein is CASRAGTGGFNEQFF.

The chain links TRBV4-3 to TRBJ2-5; tentatively, D is TRBD2 (9 bases). CDR1 is LGHNA and CDR2 is YSLEER in the germline V gene. CDR3 length: 16 residues. Trimming left V 2 bases short and J 2 bases short, with 15 bases between. CDR3: CASSQQGAGGQETQYF. DNA of the CDR3: TGCGCCAGCAGCCAACAGGGGGCGGGAGGGCAAGAGACCCAGTACTTC.

The CDR3 here is CAATTLPQETQYF. In nucleotides, the CDR3 is TGTGCTGCGACTACCCTACCCCAAGAGACCCAGTACTTC. The chain is built from TRBV28 and TRBJ2-5, with a possible D match to TRBD2 (5 bases). Germline V gene lookup returns CDR1 MDHEN and CDR2 SYDVKM. The CDR3 totals 13 residues. Full variable domain (outside the CDR3, taken from reference TRBV28 and TRBJ2-5): DVKVTQSSRYLVKRTGEKVFLECVQDMDHENMFWYRQDPGLGLRLIYFSYDVKMKEKGDIPEGYSVSREKKERFSLILESASTNQTSMYLCAATTLPQETQYFGPGTRLLVL.

The chain uses TRBV28 and TRBJ1-1, with a tentative D call TRBD1 (5 bases). This CDR3 has 11 residues. Germline assignment: CDR1 MDHEN and CDR2 SYDVKM. Trimming cost V 8 bases and J 5 bases, with 9 bases left between them. Here the CDR3 reads CASRRQTEAFF. CDR3 in DNA: TGTGCCAGCCGCCGACAGACTGAAGCTTTCTTT.

The V and J genes are TRBV27 and TRBJ1-1; a possible D gene is TRBD1 (5 bases). CDR1 MNHEY and CDR2 SMNVEV come from the germline V gene (reference sequence). The CDR3 extends over 15 amino acids. V was shortened by 5 bases and J by 1 base, with 14 bases between the two germline ends. CDR3 loop: CASSPAGLPNTEAFF. The DNA for the CDR3 is TGTGCCAGCAGTCCGGCGGGACTCCCGAACACTGAAGCTTTCTTT.

The V call is TRBV14, the J call TRBJ1-2; D gene unclear. V lost 2 bases and J lost 11, with 12 bases in between. Germline CDR1 and CDR2: SGHDN and FVKESK. The CDR3 spans 12 residues. The CDR3 coding sequence is TGTGCCAGCAGCCAATCCCCTCTTTTTTACACCTTC. It encodes CASSQSPLFYTF.

The chain uses TRBV7-9 and TRBJ2-7; TRBD2 might be the D (5 bases). The CDR3 extends over 15 amino acids. The V end lost 4 bases, the J end lost 6 bases, and 19 bases lay between the germline ends. Germline V gives CDR1 SEHNR, CDR2 FQNEAQ (reference sequence). Written as DNA, the CDR3 is TGTGCCAGCAGCTCCTCTTCCGAGGGATATGGCGAGCAGTACTTC. This sequence encodes CASSSSSEGYGEQYF.

The chain links TRBV9 to TRBJ2-6; 7 bases are shared with TRBD1. The CDR3 has 16 amino acids. Germline V gene sequence: CDR1 SGDLS, CDR2 YYNGEE. V trimming: 4 bases; J trimming: 0 bases; junction bases outside the gene matches: 4. This CDR3 is CASSTGQSSGANVLTF. CDR3 in DNA: TGTGCCAGCAGCACGGGACAGAGCTCTGGGGCCAACGTCCTGACTTTC.

The chain is built from TRBV7-3 and TRBJ2-2; 13 bases match TRBD2. The CDR3 runs 15 residues. The V and J ends lost 5 bases and 6 bases, in that order; junction bases with no gene match: 3. The germline V gene has CDR1 SGHTA and CDR2 FQGTGA. CDR3 loop: CASSPGLAGAGELFF. The CDR3 DNA sequence: TGTGCCAGCAGCCCCGGACTAGCGGGAGCCGGGGAGCTGTTTTTT.

The rearrangement links TRBV29-1 to TRBJ2-7, with D tentatively TRBD2 (8 bases). The CDR3 extends over 16 amino acids. Germline assignment: CDR1 SQVTM and CDR2 ANQGSEA. V was trimmed by 4 bases and J by 5 bases, leaving 24 bases between them. The CDR3 nucleotides are TGCAGCGTTGTAGGGACAGTAAGCGGGAGAGGGAACGAGCAGTACTTC. Its translation is CSVVGTVSGRGNEQYF.

The genes are TRBV9 and TRBJ2-6, with D maybe TRBD1 (6 bases). This CDR3 has 16 residues. Trimming stripped 4 bases from V and 1 base from J, with 12 bases between. Germline lookup yields CDR1 SGDLS and CDR2 YYNGEE. The CDR3 region has the DNA TGTGCCAGCAGCATTTCGGACAGATCTGGGGCCAACGTCCTGACTTTC. Its translation: CASSISDRSGANVLTF.

Concerning this clone itself: This CDR3 is missing its conserved last phenylalanine or tryptophan, likely due to a read error. This sequence joins TRBV9 and TRBJ1-2, with a weak D call TRBD1 (6 bases). CDR3 length equals 16 residues. CDR1 is SGDLS, CDR2 YYNGEE, per germline. Trimming removed 3 bases from V and 1 base from J, with 16 bases in between. This CDR3 reads CASSANRDTNNYGYTL. For the CDR3, the DNA is TGTGCCAGCAGCGCCAACAGGGACACTAATAACTATGGCTACACCCTC.

J is TRBJ1-2 and V is TRBV14; D unclear. Per germline, CDR1 SGHDN and CDR2 FVKESK. This CDR3 contains 13 residues. V lost 0 bases and J 4 bases, leaving 6 bases between the germline ends. CDR3 sequence (DNA): TGTGCCAGCAGCCAAGATTACAGCTATGGCTACACCTTC. It translates to CASSQDYSYGYTF.

The chain employs TRBV11-1 and TRBJ2-2; a weak D match, TRBD1 (6 bases). The CDR3 has 15 amino acids. V was pared by 3 bases and J by 5 bases, with 13 bases between. Germline assignment: CDR1 SGHAT and CDR2 FQDESV (reference sequence). DNA of the CDR3: TGTGCCAGCAGCTTCTCCGGGACAACGACCGGGGAGCTGTTTTTT. Amino acids: CASSFSGTTTGELFF.

The chain uses TRBV7-9 and TRBJ2-3; 7 nucleotides agree with TRBD2. The CDR3 is 17 amino acids. V lost 4 bases to trimming and J lost 6 bases; unmatched junction nucleotides: 16. Germline loops: CDR1 SEHNR, CDR2 FQNEAQ (reference sequence). CDR3 nucleotides: TGTGCCAGCAGCTCAGCCGGGGAGGGCCCTCTGTCGGATACGCAGTATTTT. The encoded protein is CASSSAGEGPLSDTQYF.

The chain recombines TRBV6-1 with TRBJ2-3; TRBD2 agrees at 9 bases. Trimming took 0 bases from V and 5 from J; bases not matched to a gene: 12. The germline gives CDR1 MNHNS, CDR2 SASEGT. The CDR3 has 18 residues. CDR3 in DNA: TGTGCCAGCAGTGAAGCCGCCGGGGCGGGAGGGCCCCTAGATACGCAGTATTTT. This gives the protein CASSEAAGAGGPLDTQYF.

In its sample, this clone was seen once. The chain couples TRBV4-2 to TRBJ2-1; 7 nucleotides line up with TRBD2. Losses at the gene ends were 1 base for V and 7 bases for J; bases not matched to a gene: 19. The V gene's germline CDR1 is LGHNA and CDR2 YNFKEQ. CDR3 length: 19 residues. CDR3 nucleotide sequence: TGTGCCAGCAGCCAAGGAGGCGGGAGAGCCCTAATGATGAGGAATGAGCAGTTCTTC. Protein sequence: CASSQGGGRALMMRNEQFF.

This chain connects TRBV27 to TRBJ2-1, with D perhaps matching TRBD2 (5 bases). From germline, CDR1 is MNHEY and CDR2 SMNVEV (reference sequence). V was pared by 1 base and J by 0 bases, with 7 bases between. The CDR3 covers 15 residues. The CDR3 loop is CASSLFGSSYNEQFF. Here the CDR3 DNA reads TGTGCCAGCAGTTTATTTGGGAGCTCCTACAATGAGCAGTTCTTC.

V and J are TRBV11-3 and TRBJ2-1; D is uncertain. Germline values: CDR1 SGHNT, CDR2 YENEEA. This CDR3 is built from 14 residues. Trimming stripped 5 bases from V and 9 bases from J, with 17 bases between. The CDR3 DNA reads as TGTGCCAGCAGCCCAGACTCTCAATCGGGTGAGCAGTTCTTC. It specifies CASSPDSQSGEQFF.

V is TRBV18 and J is TRBJ1-1; D is possibly TRBD1 (5 bases). Germline lookup yields CDR1 KGHSH and CDR2 LQKENI. The CDR3 extends over 15 amino acids. Between the trimmed V and J ends, which lost 2 bases and 1 base, there was a span of 11 bases. CDR3 region: CASSPDSVWNTEAFF. As DNA, the CDR3 is TGTGCCAGCTCACCAGACAGTGTTTGGAACACTGAAGCTTTCTTT.

The chain links TRBV7-2 to TRBJ2-7, with D possibly TRBD2 on 5 matching bases. Trimming took off 2 bases at V and 3 bases at J, with 14 bases between the two ends. The CDR3 has 15 residues. Per the germline V gene, CDR1 is SGHTA and CDR2 is FQGNSA. The CDR3, as DNA: TGTGCCAGCAGCTTAATGGCGGGCCGGCACTACGAGCAGTACTTC. The encoded protein is CASSLMAGRHYEQYF.

The CDR3 loop reads CASSVWTGYNEQFF. The CDR3 DNA reads TGTGCCAGCAGCGTTTGGACAGGATACAATGAGCAGTTCTTC. This chain links TRBV9 with TRBJ2-1, with 7 bases lining up with TRBD1. V shed 2 bases and J 4 bases; nucleotides not matched to a gene: 3. The CDR3 has 14 amino acids. CDR1 and CDR2 (germline): SGDLS, YYNGEE.

V gene TRBV5-1 combines with J gene TRBJ2-3; D is ambiguous. The CDR3 has 14 residues. Germline V gene sequence: CDR1 SGHRS, CDR2 YFSETQ. The ends were cut back, 0 bases at V and 4 bases at J, with 9 bases in the middle. The CDR3 nucleotides read TGCGCCAGCAGCTTGGCCATCCCCCCAGATACGCAGTATTTT. Protein: CASSLAIPPDTQYF.

The sample holds one count of this clone. The chain recombines TRBV5-1 with TRBJ2-2, with TRBD2 identical over 9 bases. The CDR3 has 17 amino acids. The trim removed 4 bases at V and 6 bases at J, leaving 13 bases unmatched. Germline V gene data show CDR1 as SGHRS and CDR2 as YFSETQ. The CDR3 sequence: CASSLQRWREGSGELFF. For the CDR3, the DNA is TGCGCCAGCAGCCTACAACGTTGGCGGGAGGGTTCCGGGGAGCTGTTTTTT.

V gene TRBV27 combines with J gene TRBJ1-2, with 8 bases that match TRBD1. The V gene end was trimmed by 4 bases and the J gene end by 7 bases; junction bases not matched to a gene: 11. The CDR3 extends over 15 amino acids. CDR1 and CDR2 from the germline V gene are MNHEY and SMNVEV (reference sequence). The CDR3, as DNA: TGTGCCAGCAGTTCAGGGGGCGCAAATCCCTTTGGCTACACCTTC. Translated, it gives CASSSGGANPFGYTF.

This chain joins TRBV4-2 and TRBJ2-3; 9 bases match TRBD2. Trimming took 1 base from V and 3 from J; bases not matched to a gene: 8. The germline CDR1 and CDR2 sequences are LGHNA and YNFKEQ. The CDR3 sequence is 17 residues long. The CDR3 here is CASSQARAGGPTDTQYF. CDR3 sequence (DNA): TGTGCCAGCAGCCAAGCCAGGGCGGGAGGGCCAACAGATACGCAGTATTTT.

This rearrangement joins TRBV5-1 to TRBJ2-5; the match to TRBD1 covers 9 bases. The J call may be faulty, since TRBJ2-7 better matches the DNA end. The germline CDR1 and CDR2 sequences are SGHRS and YFSETQ. The CDR3 is made up of 17 amino acids. The CDR3 reads CASSLAGQGMSSYEQYF. As DNA, the CDR3 is TGCGCCAGCAGCTTAGCGGGACAGGGTATGAGCTCCTACGAGCAGTACTTC.

The V and J genes are TRBV19 and TRBJ1-5; possibly TRBD1 for D (5 bases). CDR3 length: 13 amino acids. Germline CDR1 is LNHDA and CDR2 is SQIVND (reference sequence). Trimming pared 4 bases from V and 4 bases from J, leaving 8 bases between. The CDR3 region has the DNA TGTGCCAGTAGTACCAACAGGAATCAGCCCCAGCATTTT. Translation: CASSTNRNQPQHF.

The chain combines TRBV6-1 with TRBJ2-7; 7 bases are shared with TRBD1. V was pared by 2 bases and J by 0 bases, with 1 base of the junction left unmatched. This CDR3 contains 14 residues. Per germline, CDR1 MNHNS and CDR2 SASEGT. The CDR3 loop is CASSEQGDSYEQYF. The DNA for the CDR3 is TGTGCCAGCAGTGAACAGGGGGACTCCTACGAGCAGTACTTC.

This chain uses TRBV7-2 with TRBJ1-1; maybe TRBD1 (6 bases). The CDR3 sequence is 15 residues long. The V gene lost 1 base and the J gene lost 0 bases, with 9 bases spanning the gap. Per the germline V gene, CDR1 is SGHTA and CDR2 is FQGNSA. The CDR3 spells CASSLGQVMNTEAFF. The CDR3 DNA is TGTGCCAGCAGCTTAGGACAGGTAATGAACACTGAAGCTTTCTTT.